A selection of T cell receptor beta chains follows, all from one sample in a study of blood T cells in healthy people across ages. Using its own MiXCR run on the 5' RACE reads, TCRdb lists one record per CDR3 protein. The sample holds roughly 1.6 million distinct CDR3 sequences, about 32% seen once. Material for sequencing was blood. These receptors came from a woman between 25 and 40 years old in good health. The CDR3 runs from the conserved cysteine through the conserved F or W. D genes are given only for firm matches. Clone size, where shown, is once, few, many, or a class for clones that have expanded.

V gene	clone size	D gene	J gene	CDR3 protein	CDR3 DNA
TRBV4-1	few	-	TRBJ1-6	CASSFRQDYNSPLHF	TGCGCCAGCAGCTTCCGACAGGACTATAATTCACCCCTCCACTTT
TRBV5-1	-	-	TRBJ1-6	CTSSPTAGEENSPLHF	TGCACCAGCAGCCCGACAGCAGGGGAAGAAAATTCACCCCTCCACTTT
TRBV27	few	TRBD2	TRBJ2-3	CASSWGGLAGTDTQYF	TGTGCCAGCAGTTGGGGGGGACTAGCGGGCACAGATACGCAGTATTTT
TRBV27	-	-	TRBJ1-2	CASSLQENYGYTF	TGTGCCAGCAGCCTTCAGGAGAACTATGGCTACACCTTC
TRBV18	-	-	TRBJ2-7	CASSPIGLAGRLGEQYF	TGTGCCAGCTCACCAATCGGACTTGCAGGGAGGTTGGGGGAGCAGTACTTC
TRBV18	-	-	TRBJ2-1	CASSLPGGHNEQFF	TGTGCCAGCTCGCTTCCCGGGGGACACAATGAGCAGTTCTTC
TRBV6-1	few	-	TRBJ1-5	CASTHGGTLNQPQHF	TGTGCCAGCACCCACGGGGGAACGCTCAATCAGCCCCAGCATTTT
TRBV9	-	-	TRBJ2-7	CASSVDGWNEQYF	TGTGCCAGCAGCGTAGACGGGTGGAACGAGCAGTACTTC
TRBV7-3	few	-	TRBJ2-1	CASSLTAEVAHEQFF	TGTGCCAGCAGCTTAACGGCGGAAGTAGCCCATGAGCAGTTCTTC
TRBV6-6	-	TRBD2	TRBJ2-7	CASSFGTSGVPYEQYF	TGTGCCAGCAGTTTCGGGACTAGCGGGGTTCCCTACGAGCAGTACTTC
TRBV29-1	few	-	TRBJ2-3	CSVGFGDTQYF	TGCAGCGTTGGGTTCGGAGATACGCAGTATTTT
TRBV7-9	-	TRBD1	TRBJ2-1	CASSSPGTGRNEQFF	TGTGCCAGCAGCTCACCGGGGACAGGGCGGAATGAGCAGTTCTTC
TRBV2	-	-	TRBJ2-2	CASSVARTGELFF	TGTGCCAGCAGTGTAGCGCGAACCGGGGAGCTGTTTTTT
TRBV25-1	-	TRBD1	TRBJ1-4	CASSDPGTATNEKLFF	TGTGCCAGCAGTGATCCCGGGACAGCAACTAATGAAAAACTGTTTTTT
TRBV11-2	-	-	TRBJ2-7	CASSPSGKPYEQYF	TGTGCCAGCAGCCCCAGTGGGAAGCCCTACGAGCAGTACTTC
TRBV20-1	-	-	TRBJ2-7	CSARNEDSGGGEQYF	TGCAGTGCTAGAAATGAGGACTCAGGAGGTGGTGAGCAGTACTTC
TRBV6-1	-	-	TRBJ2-7	CASIGSGATYEQYF	TGTGCCAGCATAGGGTCAGGGGCGACCTACGAGCAGTACTTC
TRBV18	-	-	TRBJ1-5	CASSPRASGNQPQHF	TGTGCCAGCTCACCAAGGGCTTCGGGCAATCAGCCCCAGCATTTT
TRBV12-3/TRBV12-4	few	TRBD2	TRBJ2-1	CASSLAELAGYEQFF	TGTGCCAGCAGTTTAGCGGAGCTAGCGGGGTATGAGCAGTTCTTC
TRBV7-9	-	-	TRBJ1-1	CASSLIQGGLNTEAFF	TGTGCCAGCAGCTTAATCCAGGGAGGGCTGAACACTGAAGCTTTCTTT
TRBV12-3/TRBV12-4	-	-	TRBJ1-2	CASSLNEGGYTF	TGTGCCAGCAGTTTAAATGAGGGTGGCTACACCTTC
TRBV7-2	few	-	TRBJ1-1	CASSLYLVQGGTEAFF	TGTGCCAGCAGCTTGTACCTCGTCCAGGGAGGAACTGAAGCTTTCTTT
TRBV5-1	-	TRBD2	TRBJ2-5	CASSYRTSGQETQYF	TGCGCCAGCAGCTACCGGACTAGCGGACAAGAGACCCAGTACTTC
TRBV20-1	-	-	TRBJ1-2	CSARKRTANYGYTF	TGCAGTGCTAGAAAGAGAACTGCTAACTATGGCTACACCTTC
TRBV5-1	few	-	TRBJ1-3	CASTGDGGTIYF	TGCGCCAGCACGGGGGATGGCGGCACCATATATTTT
TRBV3-1	-	-	TRBJ2-1	CASSRNGDNEQFF	TGTGCCAGCAGCCGAAATGGGGACAATGAGCAGTTCTTC
TRBV9	-	-	TRBJ2-3	CASSVDSSHTDTQYF	TGTGCCAGCAGCGTAGATAGCAGCCACACAGATACGCAGTATTTT
TRBV6-5	few	TRBD1	TRBJ1-2	CASSSTYRGSGYTF	TGTGCCAGCAGTTCAACGTACAGGGGATCCGGCTACACCTTC
TRBV19	-	-	TRBJ2-1	CASSNQGRPYNEQFF	TGTGCCAGTAGTAATCAGGGGCGACCCTACAATGAGCAGTTCTTC
TRBV25-1	many	TRBD2	TRBJ2-7	CASSDGGSGSMYEQYF	TGTGCCAGCAGTGACGGTGGTAGCGGGAGCATGTACGAGCAGTACTTC
TRBV5-1	few	TRBD1	TRBJ1-6	CASSLEQGSNSPLHF	TGCGCCAGCAGCTTGGAACAGGGGAGTAATTCACCCCTCCACTTT
TRBV7-9	few	TRBD1	TRBJ2-6	CASSRGQGQAGANVLTF	TGTGCCAGCAGCCGCGGACAGGGGCAGGCTGGGGCCAACGTCCTGACTTTC
TRBV7-9	few	-	TRBJ1-1	CASSQPLRQAEAFF	TGTGCCAGCAGCCAGCCTCTGAGACAGGCTGAAGCTTTCTTT
TRBV29-1	few	-	TRBJ2-6	CSVASDINSGANVLTF	TGCAGCGTTGCTTCTGATATTAACTCTGGGGCCAACGTCCTGACTTTC
TRBV6-5	-	-	TRBJ2-2	CASREGTNTGELFF	TGTGCCAGCAGGGAGGGTACGAACACCGGGGAGCTGTTTTTT
TRBV13	few	TRBD2	TRBJ2-5	CASSLEEAAGASETQYF	TGTGCCAGCAGCTTAGAAGAGGCGGCGGGAGCCTCGGAGACCCAGTACTTC
TRBV28	many	TRBD1	TRBJ2-2	CASTSPRQGTGELFF	TGTGCCAGCACCTCCCCAAGACAGGGCACCGGGGAGCTGTTTTTT
TRBV6-5	-	TRBD1	TRBJ2-7	CASSYPITGTGDEQYF	TGTGCCAGCAGTTACCCCATCACCGGGACAGGGGACGAGCAGTACTTC
TRBV7-9	-	-	TRBJ2-7	CTSRLVDEQYF	TGTACCAGCAGGTTGGTGGATGAGCAGTACTTC
TRBV7-2	few	-	TRBJ2-1	CASSLTGTTGNEQFF	TGTGCCAGCAGCTTAACCGGGACAACGGGTAATGAGCAGTTCTTC
TRBV20-1	many	TRBD2	TRBJ2-5	CSASLAGSQETQYF	TGCAGTGCTAGCCTAGCGGGGTCCCAAGAGACCCAGTACTTC
TRBV20-1	-	TRBD1	TRBJ2-7	CAQRSDRGNEQYF	TGCGCCCAGAGGTCGGACAGGGGAAACGAGCAGTACTTC
TRBV7-8	-	TRBD1	TRBJ2-5	CTSSTGTGQQYF	TGTACCAGCAGCACCGGGACAGGGCAGCAGTACTTC